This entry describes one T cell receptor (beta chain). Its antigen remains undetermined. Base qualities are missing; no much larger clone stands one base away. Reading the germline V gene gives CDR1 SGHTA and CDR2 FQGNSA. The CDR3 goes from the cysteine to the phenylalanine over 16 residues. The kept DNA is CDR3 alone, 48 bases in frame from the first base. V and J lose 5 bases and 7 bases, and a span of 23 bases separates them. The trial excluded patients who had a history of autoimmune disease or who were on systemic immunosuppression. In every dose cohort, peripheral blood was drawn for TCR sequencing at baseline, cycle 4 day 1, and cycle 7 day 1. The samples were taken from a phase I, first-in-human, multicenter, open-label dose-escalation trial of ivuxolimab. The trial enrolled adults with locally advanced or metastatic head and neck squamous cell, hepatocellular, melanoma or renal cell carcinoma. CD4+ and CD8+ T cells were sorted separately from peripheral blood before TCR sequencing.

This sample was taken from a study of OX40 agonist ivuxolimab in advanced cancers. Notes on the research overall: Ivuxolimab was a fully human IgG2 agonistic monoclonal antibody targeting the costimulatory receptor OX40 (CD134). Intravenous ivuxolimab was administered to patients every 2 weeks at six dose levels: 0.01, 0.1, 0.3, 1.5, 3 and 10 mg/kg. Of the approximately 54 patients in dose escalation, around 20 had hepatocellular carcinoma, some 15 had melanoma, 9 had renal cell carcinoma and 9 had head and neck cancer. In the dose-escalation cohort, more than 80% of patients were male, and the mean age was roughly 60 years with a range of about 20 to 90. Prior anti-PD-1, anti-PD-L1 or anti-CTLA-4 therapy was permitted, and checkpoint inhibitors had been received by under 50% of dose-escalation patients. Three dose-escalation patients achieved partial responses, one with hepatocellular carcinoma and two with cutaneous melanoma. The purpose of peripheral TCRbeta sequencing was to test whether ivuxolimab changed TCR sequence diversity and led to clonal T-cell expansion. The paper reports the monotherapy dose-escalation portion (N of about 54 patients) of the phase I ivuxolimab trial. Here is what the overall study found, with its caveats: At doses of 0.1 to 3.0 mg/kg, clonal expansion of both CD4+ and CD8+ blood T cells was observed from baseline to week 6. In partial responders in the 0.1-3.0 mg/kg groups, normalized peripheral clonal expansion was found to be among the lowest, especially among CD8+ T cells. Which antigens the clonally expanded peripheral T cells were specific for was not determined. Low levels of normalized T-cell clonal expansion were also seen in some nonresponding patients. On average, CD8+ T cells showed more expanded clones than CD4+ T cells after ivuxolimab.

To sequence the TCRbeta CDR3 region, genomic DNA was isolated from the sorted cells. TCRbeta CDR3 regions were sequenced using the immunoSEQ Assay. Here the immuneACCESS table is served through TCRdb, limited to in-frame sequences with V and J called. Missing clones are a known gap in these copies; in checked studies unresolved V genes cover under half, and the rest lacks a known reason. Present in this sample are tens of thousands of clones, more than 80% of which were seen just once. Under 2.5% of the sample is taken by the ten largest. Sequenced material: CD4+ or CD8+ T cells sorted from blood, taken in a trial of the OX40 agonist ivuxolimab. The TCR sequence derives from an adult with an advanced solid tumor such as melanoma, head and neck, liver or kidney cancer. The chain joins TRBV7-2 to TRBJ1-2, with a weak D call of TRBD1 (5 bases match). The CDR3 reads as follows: CASSTDSLLQAFGYTF. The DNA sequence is TGTGCCAGCAGCACCGACAGTCTTCTGCAAGCTTTTGGCTACACCTTC.